Listed here is a single T cell receptor beta chain. The antigen is unknown. Noted time point: newly diagnosed GD, antithyroid drugs for less than 3 months. Researchers made the TCR library from RNA that was extracted from PBMCs. This specimen comes from a study of regulatory T cells in long-lasting Graves disease. To make TCR beta libraries, researchers used iRepertoire HTBI primers and Arm-PCR of CDR3 regions. Via MiXCR, TCRdb re-called the multiplex PCR reads, giving one row per CDR3 protein. The repertoire includes about 360,000 distinct CDR3 sequences, around 16% of them detected once, and 20% sits in the top ten. Study results and limitations: TCR diversity was lower in persistent than newly diagnosed Graves' disease.

The same sample was also used in a study of T cells in Graves' hyperthyroidism and ophthalmopathy. That publication notes: The TCR CDR3 was amplified in a first-round RT-PCR using the HTBI primer set.

The origin of this receptor is a woman under 30 with Graves disease. Sample: peripheral blood mononuclear cells (PBMCs), taken at new diagnosis, from a patient treated with antithyroid drugs.

The CDR3 bases are TGTGCCAGTAGTATAGTGGGTCTGAGGGGTTCGGGCAATCAGCCCCAGCATTTT. Translated: CASSIVGLRGSGNQPQHF. J is TRBJ1-5 and V is TRBV19; TRBD1 is a possible D gene (5 bases). CDR3 length: 18 amino acids. Per the germline V gene, CDR1 is LNHDA and CDR2 is SQIVND (reference sequence). Trimming took 1 base from V and 2 from J, leaving 18 bases between them.